This T cell receptor (beta chain) stems from a study of CD8 T cells in Susac syndrome. CD8+ and CD4+ T cells from blood underwent TCR beta sequencing, which was carried out in a high-throughput format. The control participants were healthy donors, and these controls were matched with respect to both age and sex. RNA amounts of roughly 0.5 to 1 ug underwent reverse transcription with random hexamers. The method of amplification for TCR beta CDR3 was immunoSEQ multiplex PCR, covering 54 Vbeta and 13 Jbeta. TCRdb itself ran the immunoSEQ multiplex PCR reads through MiXCR, one entry per CDR3 protein. Of around 59,000 distinct CDR3 sequences detected, over 85% appear once; the ten largest clones hold 0.2%. Sequenced material: CD8+ T cells from PBMCs. This TCR was recovered from a human donor in good health.

The CDR3 is CASSWGPDTQYF. The CDR3 DNA reads as TGTGCCAGCAGTTGGGGGCCCGATACGCAGTATTTT. The chain has TRBV13 and TRBJ2-3; a weak D match, TRBD1 (6 bases). Germline assignment: CDR1 PRHDT and CDR2 FYEKMQ (reference sequence). The CDR3 loop spans 12 amino acids. With 6 bases removed from V and 6 bases from J, the gap between germline ends came to 10 bases.